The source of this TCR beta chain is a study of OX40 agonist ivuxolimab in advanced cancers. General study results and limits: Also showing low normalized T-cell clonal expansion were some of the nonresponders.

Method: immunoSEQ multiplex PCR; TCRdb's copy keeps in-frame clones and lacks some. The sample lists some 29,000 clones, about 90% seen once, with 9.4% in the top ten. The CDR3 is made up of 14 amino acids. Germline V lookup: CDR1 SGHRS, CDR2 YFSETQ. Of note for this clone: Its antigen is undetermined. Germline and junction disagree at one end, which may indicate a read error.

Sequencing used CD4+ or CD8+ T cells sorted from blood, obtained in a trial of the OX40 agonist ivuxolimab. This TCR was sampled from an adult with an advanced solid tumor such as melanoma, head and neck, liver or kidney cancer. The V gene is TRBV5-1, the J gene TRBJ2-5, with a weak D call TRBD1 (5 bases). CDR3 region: CASSLSSGRETQYF. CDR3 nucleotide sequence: TGTGCCAGCAGCTTGTCGTCAGGGCGAGAGACCCAGTACTTC.